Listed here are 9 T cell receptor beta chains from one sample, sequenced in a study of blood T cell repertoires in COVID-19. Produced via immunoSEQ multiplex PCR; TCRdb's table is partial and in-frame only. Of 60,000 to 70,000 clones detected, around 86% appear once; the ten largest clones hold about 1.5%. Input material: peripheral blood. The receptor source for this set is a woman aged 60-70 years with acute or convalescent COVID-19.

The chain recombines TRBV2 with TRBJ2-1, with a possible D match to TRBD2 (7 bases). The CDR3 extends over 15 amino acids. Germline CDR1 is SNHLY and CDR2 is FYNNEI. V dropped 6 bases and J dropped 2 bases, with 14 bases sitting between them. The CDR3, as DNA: TGTGCCAGCAGCTCGGGGGGCGGGCCCTACAATGAGCAGTTCTTC. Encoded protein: CASSSGGGPYNEQFF.

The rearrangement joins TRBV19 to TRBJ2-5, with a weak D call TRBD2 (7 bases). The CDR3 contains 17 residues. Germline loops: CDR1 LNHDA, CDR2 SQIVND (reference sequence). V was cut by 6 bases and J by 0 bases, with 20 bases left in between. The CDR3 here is CASRGAGRAGNQETQYF. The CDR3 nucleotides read TGTGCCAGTAGGGGGGCAGGGAGGGCCGGGAACCAAGAGACCCAGTACTTC.

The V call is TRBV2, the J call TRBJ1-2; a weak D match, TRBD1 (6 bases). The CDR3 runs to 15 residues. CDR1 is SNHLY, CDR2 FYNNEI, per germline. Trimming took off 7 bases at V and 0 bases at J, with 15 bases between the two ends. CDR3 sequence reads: CASKAGAQANYGYTF. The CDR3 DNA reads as TGTGCCAGCAAGGCAGGGGCACAAGCTAACTATGGCTACACCTTC.

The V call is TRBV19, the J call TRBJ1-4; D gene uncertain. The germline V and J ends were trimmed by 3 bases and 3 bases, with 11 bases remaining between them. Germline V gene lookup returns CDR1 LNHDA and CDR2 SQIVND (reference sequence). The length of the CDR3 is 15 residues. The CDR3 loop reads CASSILPGANEKLFF. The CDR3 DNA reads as TGTGCCAGTAGTATTTTGCCCGGGGCTAATGAAAAACTGTTTTTT.

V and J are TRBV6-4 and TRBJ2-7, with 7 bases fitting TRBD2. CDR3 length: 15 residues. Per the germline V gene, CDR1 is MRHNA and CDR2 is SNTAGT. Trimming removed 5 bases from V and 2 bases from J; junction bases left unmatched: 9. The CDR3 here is CASSREAGVAYEQYF. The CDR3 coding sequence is TGTGCCAGCAGTCGAGAGGCGGGAGTGGCCTACGAGCAGTACTTC.

The CDR3 is CASSFSGGSGTEAFF. CDR3 coding DNA: TGTGCCAGCAGCTTTAGCGGGGGAAGTGGCACTGAAGCTTTCTTT. V usage is TRBV11-3 and J usage is TRBJ1-1; a possible D gene is TRBD1 (5 bases). The germline CDR1 and CDR2 sequences are SGHNT and YENEEA. Trimming left V 3 bases short and J 4 bases short, with 15 bases between. The CDR3 extends over 15 amino acids.

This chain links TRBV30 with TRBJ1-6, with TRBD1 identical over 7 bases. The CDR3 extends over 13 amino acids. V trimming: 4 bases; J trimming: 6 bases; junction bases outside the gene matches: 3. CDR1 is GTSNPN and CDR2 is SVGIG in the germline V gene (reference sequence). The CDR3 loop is CAWTRQGNSPLHF. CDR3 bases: TGTGCCTGGACCCGACAGGGTAATTCACCCCTCCACTTT.

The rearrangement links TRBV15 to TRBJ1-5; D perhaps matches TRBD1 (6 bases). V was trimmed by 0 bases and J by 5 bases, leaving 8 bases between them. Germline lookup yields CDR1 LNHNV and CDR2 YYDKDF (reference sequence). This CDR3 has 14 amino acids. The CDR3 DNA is TGTGCCACCAGCAGAGATGAGGGGGATCAGCCCCAGCATTTT. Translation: CATSRDEGDQPQHF.

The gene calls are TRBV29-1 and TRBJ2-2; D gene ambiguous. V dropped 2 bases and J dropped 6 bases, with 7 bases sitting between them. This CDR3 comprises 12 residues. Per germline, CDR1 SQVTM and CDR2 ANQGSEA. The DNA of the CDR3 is TGCAGCGTTGAACGTGGGCCCGGGGAGCTGTTTTTT. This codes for CSVERGPGELFF.